This TCR beta chain was retrieved from a study of cytotoxic CD8 clonotypes in ibrutinib-treated CLL. As for the study in general: The response samples were taken once patients had been treated for a median of 12 months, range 6 to 36. Samples averaged approximately 250,000 productive templates and 90,000 to 100,000 productive rearrangements. Study-level results: A difference in sampling times existed between sustained-remission and progressing patients. Clonality rose at ibrutinib response and fell back toward baseline at progression.

V shed 5 bases and J 2 bases; nucleotides not matched to a gene: 7. Germline V gene sequence: CDR1 LNHDA, CDR2 SQIVND (reference sequence). CDR3 length equals 15 residues. Measured with immunoSEQ multiplex PCR; TCRdb has only the in-frame clones, and not every one. The data contain 200,000 to 250,000 clones, 60% to 75% of them singletons. Notes on this clone: Its specificity is not known.

The chain combines TRBV19 with TRBJ2-7; 9 nucleotides match TRBD1. The sample in question was PBMCs, obtained after 24 months of ibrutinib treatment. The origin of this receptor is a human donor with chronic lymphocytic leukemia. CDR3 sequence reads: CASSPKQGAPYEQYF. Here the CDR3 DNA reads TGTGCCAGTAGTCCCAAACAGGGGGCCCCCTACGAGCAGTACTTC.